This T cell receptor beta chain was recorded in a study of low-dose radiotherapy and immunotherapy resistance in tumors. Turning to the study itself: Intravenous administration to patients comprised nivolumab at 240 mg every two weeks and ipilimumab at 1 mg/kg every six weeks.

Many counts were recorded for this clonotype. With TRAV- and TRBV-specific primers, first-strand cDNA was made, covering the alpha and beta chains. Over approximately 20 PCR cycles, TCRs were amplified from a constant-region primer and V-primer adapter. TCRdb passed the reads through MiXCR, listing each CDR3 protein once. The sample yields 75,000 to 95,000 distinct CDR3 sequences, 20% to 25% seen once. Deletions cut 5 bases from V and 1 base from J, with 18 bases between. The CDR3 is 16 residues long. Germline V gives CDR1 SGHVS, CDR2 FQNEAQ. The sample's time point: after trial treatment. Stated treatment: LDRT plus nivolumab, ipilimumab, low-dose cyclophosphamide and aspirin (RACIN trial). As their treatment, donors received nivolumab, ipilimumab, aspirin, low-dose cyclophosphamide and low-dose radiotherapy.

The chain combines TRBV7-8 with TRBJ2-7; D is possibly TRBD1 (6 bases). The sequenced sample was PBMCs, obtained after low-dose radiotherapy plus immunotherapy. The sequence derives from a female donor with ovarian cancer. The CDR3 here is CASSRSGQTLSYEQYF. DNA for the CDR3: TGTGCCAGCAGCAGATCCGGACAGACCCTATCCTACGAGCAGTACTTC.